The 31 T cell receptor beta chains below were found in one sample sequenced in a study of Ad26.COV2.S vaccination and SARS-CoV-2 variants. Measured with immunoSEQ multiplex PCR; TCRdb has only the in-frame clones, and not every one. The sample lists 300,000 to 500,000 clones, 70% to 90% occurring once. Treatment specified: about 20 received Ad26.COV2.S at low or high dose, single or two shots; several received placebo; per-sample allocation not given. Repertoires come from day 63 after the first vaccine or placebo injection. Sequenced here: peripheral blood, sampled in a trial of Ad26.COV2.S vaccine versus placebo. These receptors all come from a person between 18 and 60 years old who received the Ad26.COV2.S COVID-19 vaccine or a placebo.

V gene TRBV29-1 combines with J gene TRBJ2-7; D remains ambiguous. Germline-derived CDR1 and CDR2 are SQVTM and ANQGSEA. The CDR3 has 12 amino acids. Trimming pared 4 bases from V and 2 bases from J, leaving 9 bases between. The CDR3 is CSVVEGTYEQYF. In DNA form, the CDR3 reads TGCAGCGTTGTGGAAGGGACCTACGAGCAGTACTTC.

This chain links TRBV14 with TRBJ2-3, with unresolved D. There are 13 residues in the CDR3. Germline V lookup: CDR1 SGHDN, CDR2 FVKESK. Trimming stripped 7 bases from V and 3 bases from J, with 11 bases between. The CDR3 DNA is TGTGCCAGCAAAAACTATGGGACAGATACGCAGTATTTT. This translates into CASKNYGTDTQYF.

This sequence joins TRBV20-1 and TRBJ2-5, with D perhaps assigned TRBD1 or TRBD2 (6 bases each). V lost 3 bases and J lost 9, with 20 bases in between. This CDR3 has 14 amino acids. Germline V CDR1 and CDR2: DFQATT, SNEGSKA (reference sequence). The CDR3 coding sequence is TGCAGTGCTAGTCCGGGGGCCCTAATGGAGGCCCAGTACTTC. Its protein is CSASPGALMEAQYF.

The CDR3 coding sequence is TGTGCCAGCAGCCAGCCGGGACCGGACGGGCCCCAGCATTTT. Amino acids: CASSQPGPDGPQHF. The rearrangement joins TRBV3-1 (or the pseudogene TRBV3-2) to TRBJ1-5, with D possibly being TRBD1 (5 bases). Deletions cut 3 bases from V and 9 bases from J, with 15 bases between. CDR3 length: 14 amino acids. From germline, CDR1 is LGHDT and CDR2 YNNKEL (reference sequence).

V usage is TRBV10-2 and J usage is TRBJ2-7; 8 nucleotides align to TRBD2. The CDR3 is 15 residues long. Looked up from germline, CDR1 is WSHSY and CDR2 is SAAADI. The V gene end was trimmed by 8 bases and the J gene end by 2 bases; junction bases not matched to a gene: 11. CDR3 sequence: CASGGERGITYEQYF. The CDR3 nucleotides read TGCGCCAGCGGTGGTGAGCGGGGGATTACCTACGAGCAGTACTTC.

The V gene is TRBV11-2, the J gene TRBJ2-3, with 10 bases fitting TRBD2. Trimming cost V 2 bases and J 2 bases; bases outside gene matches: 4. The CDR3 is 16 residues long. From germline, CDR1 is SGHAT and CDR2 FQNNGV. This CDR3 reads CASSLRAGGPTDTQYF. The CDR3 DNA sequence: TGTGCCAGCAGCTTAAGAGCGGGGGGGCCCACAGATACGCAGTATTTT.

This chain connects TRBV5-1 to TRBJ1-1, with D uncertain. V lost 2 bases and J 4 bases, leaving 15 bases between the germline ends. The germline V gene has CDR1 SGHRS and CDR2 YFSETQ. The CDR3 sequence is 15 residues long. The CDR3 nucleotides read TGCGCCAGCAGCTTAGCGGGCGGGGAGGTCACTGAAGCTTTCTTT. It encodes CASSLAGGEVTEAFF.

Worth noting for this clone: Within the sample, other DNA sequences also encode this same CDR3. The rearrangement joins TRBV5-1 to TRBJ1-1; D not resolved. V shed 0 bases and J shed 1 base, with 7 bases lying between them. Germline CDR1 SGHRS, CDR2 YFSETQ. This CDR3 contains 14 residues. The DNA of the CDR3 is TGCGCCAGCAGCTTGGGGCCGGGGAACACTGAAGCTTTCTTT. Protein product: CASSLGPGNTEAFF.

The CDR3 region is CASSFPGDYNEQFF. Written as DNA, the CDR3 is TGTGCCAGCAGCTTTCCAGGTGACTACAATGAGCAGTTCTTC. This chain joins TRBV7-9 and TRBJ2-1; D unresolved. Trimming took 3 bases from V and 3 from J, leaving 9 bases between them. Germline lookup yields CDR1 SEHNR and CDR2 FQNEAQ (reference sequence). The CDR3 totals 14 residues.

V and J are TRBV11-1 and TRBJ1-6, with a weak D call TRBD1 (5 bases). There are 14 residues in the CDR3. V lost 1 base and J lost 10, with 11 bases in between. Germline CDR1 is SGHAT and CDR2 is FQDESV (reference sequence). CDR3 DNA: TGTGCCAGCAGCTTAGTTAGGGACGGATCACCCCTCCACTTT. Residues: CASSLVRDGSPLHF.

Only a few counts were recorded for this clone. The chain links TRBV11-2 to TRBJ2-1; TRBD2 aligns across 12 bases. Trimming removed 4 bases from V and 5 bases from J; junction bases left unmatched: 3. Germline-derived CDR1 and CDR2 are SGHAT and FQNNGV. CDR3 length: 15 residues. In DNA form, the CDR3 reads TGTGCCAGCAGCTGGACTAGCGGGGAGGACAATGAGCAGTTCTTC. Protein sequence: CASSWTSGEDNEQFF. Based on the CDR3 plus reference TRBV11-2 and TRBJ2-1, the full variable domain is EAGVAQSPRYKIIEKRQSVAFWCNPISGHATLYWYQQILGQGPKLLIQFQNNGVVDDSQLPKDRFSAERLKGVDSTLKIQPAKLEDSAVYLCASSWTSGEDNEQFFGPGTRLTVL.

CDR3 in amino acids: CASSGTGRETQYF. CDR3 coding DNA: TGTGCCAGCAGTGGGACAGGGCGTGAGACCCAGTACTTC. The genes are TRBV2 and TRBJ2-5, with 8 bases matching TRBD1. Looked up from germline, CDR1 is SNHLY and CDR2 is FYNNEI. J lost 5 bases, V lost 4 bases, and 3 bases had no gene match. The CDR3 has 13 residues.

The chain joins TRBV6-7 to TRBJ1-5; D might be TRBD1 (5 bases). Being an ORF, TRBV6-7 has a function that is uncertain. Trimming pared 6 bases from V and 6 bases from J, leaving 18 bases between. This CDR3 has 15 amino acids. CDR3 sequence reads: CASSPPRGMSQPQHF. DNA of the CDR3: TGTGCCAGCAGCCCCCCACGGGGGATGAGTCAGCCCCAGCATTTT.

The rearrangement joins TRBV23-1 to TRBJ1-1; maybe TRBD1 (5 bases). TRBV23-1 is sorted into the ORF group, with uncertain function. Trimming cost V 10 bases and J 3 bases, with 24 bases left between them. This CDR3 has 16 amino acids. The CDR3 spells CANNASPWGSDTEAFF. The DNA for the CDR3 is TGCGCCAACAATGCCTCACCGTGGGGGTCGGACACTGAAGCTTTCTTT.

This chain joins TRBV4-3 and TRBJ1-4; 8 bases are shared with TRBD1. The CDR3 contains 15 residues. The V gene end was trimmed by 4 bases and the J gene end by 3 bases; junction bases not matched to a gene: 4. Germline V lookup: CDR1 LGHNA, CDR2 YSLEER. The CDR3 DNA is TGCGCCAGCAGCCCCGACAGGGGAGCTAATGAAAAACTGTTTTTT. This gives the protein CASSPDRGANEKLFF.

The chain joins TRBV10-3 to TRBJ2-1; 10 positions agree with TRBD1. Germline trimming cut 7 bases from V and 4 bases from J; bases unmatched to any gene: 7. The germline V gene encodes CDR1 ENHRY and CDR2 SYGVKD. This CDR3 spans 15 amino acids. The CDR3 nucleotides read TGTGCCATCAACCCGGGACAGGGGAGGTACAATGAGCAGTTCTTC. This translates into CAINPGQGRYNEQFF.

The chain couples TRBV3-1 (or the pseudogene TRBV3-2) to TRBJ1-3; no definite D call. The germline gives CDR1 LGHDT, CDR2 YNNKEL (reference sequence). Trimming shortened V by 0 bases and J by 2 bases, and 5 bases separated the two germline ends. This CDR3 is built from 14 residues. The CDR3: CASSQEGTGNTIYF. CDR3 nucleotides: TGTGCCAGCAGCCAAGAGGGAACTGGAAACACCATATATTTT.

This chain connects TRBV6-6 to TRBJ2-5; 7 bases line up with TRBD2. CDR1 MNHNY and CDR2 SVGAGI come from the germline V gene (reference sequence). This CDR3 region has 13 residues. J gave up 5 bases and V 10 bases, and 10 bases lay outside the gene matches. The CDR3 DNA follows: TGTGCCACAGAGGCTGGACTAGAGGAGACCCAGTACTTC. Translation: CATEAGLEETQYF.

This chain joins TRBV4-1 and TRBJ1-4, with TRBD1 identical over 9 bases. The CDR3 sequence is 18 residues long. The V and J ends lost 7 bases and 3 bases, in that order; junction bases with no gene match: 15. The germline CDR1 and CDR2 sequences are MGHRA and YSYEKL. The CDR3 spells CASKGGQGKLRANEKLFF. The CDR3 DNA reads TGCGCCAGCAAGGGGGGACAGGGCAAACTCAGGGCTAATGAAAAACTGTTTTTT.

This clone was observed a single time. The CDR3 sequence: CASSQVGGVFVNEQFF. In DNA form, the CDR3 reads TGTGCCAGCAGCCAGGTAGGGGGGGTGTTCGTCAATGAGCAGTTCTTC. V gene TRBV3-1 (or the pseudogene TRBV3-2) combines with J gene TRBJ2-1; TRBD2 is a possible D gene (7 bases). CDR1 is LGHDT, CDR2 YNNKEL, per germline (reference sequence). With 3 bases removed from V and 6 bases from J, the gap between germline ends came to 18 bases. This CDR3 is built from 16 residues.

The gene calls are TRBV19 and TRBJ1-2; TRBD1 might be the D (5 bases). The CDR3 totals 15 residues. Between the trimmed V and J ends, which lost 1 base and 0 bases, there was a span of 9 bases. CDR1 is LNHDA, CDR2 SQIVND, per germline (reference sequence). CDR3 loop: CASSIGGTTNYGYTF. CDR3 in DNA: TGTGCCAGTAGTATAGGCGGGACCACTAACTATGGCTACACCTTC.

The V call is TRBV6-5, the J call TRBJ1-4; TRBD1 aligns across 10 bases. Germline lookup yields CDR1 MNHEY and CDR2 SVGAGI. Unmatched junction bases numbered 4, after V lost 7 bases and J lost 5 bases. This CDR3 contains 14 residues. CDR3 sequence (DNA): TGTGCCAGCATCCTGGACAGGGGGAATGAAAAACTGTTTTTT. Translating gives CASILDRGNEKLFF.

The chain combines TRBV5-1 with TRBJ1-3, with 10 bases that match TRBD1. V was pared by 0 bases and J by 9 bases, with 6 bases of the junction left unmatched. The CDR3 is 15 amino acids. Looked up from germline, CDR1 is SGHRS and CDR2 is YFSETQ. As DNA, the CDR3 is TGCGCCAGCAGCTTGGGACAGGGGGCAGGTGTCACCATATATTTT. It specifies CASSLGQGAGVTIYF.

The genes are TRBV5-5 and TRBJ1-1, with 7 bases matching TRBD1. CDR1 and CDR2 from the germline V gene are SGHKS and YYEKEE (reference sequence). The CDR3 is 15 amino acids. Unmatched junction bases numbered 3, after V lost 1 base and J lost 0 bases. CDR3 region: CASSLYRGLNTEAFF. The CDR3 DNA follows: TGTGCCAGCAGCTTGTACAGGGGATTGAACACTGAAGCTTTCTTT.

V is TRBV7-2 and J is TRBJ1-6; TRBD1 might be the D (5 bases). V lost 0 bases to trimming and J lost 8 bases, with 11 bases between them. Per the germline V gene, CDR1 is SGHTA and CDR2 is FQGNSA. The CDR3 runs to 15 residues. The CDR3 DNA reads TGTGCCAGCAGCTTAGCTGGGACGAGGGATTCACCCCTCCACTTT. Residues: CASSLAGTRDSPLHF.

This chain links TRBV7-9 with TRBJ1-4; a weak D match, TRBD1 (6 bases). The CDR3 length is 15 residues. With 1 base removed from V and 5 bases from J, the gap between germline ends came to 11 bases. CDR1 and CDR2 (germline): SEHNR, FQNEAQ (reference sequence). DNA for the CDR3: TGTGCCAGCAGCTTAGAAGGGGGAGCGAATGAAAAACTGTTTTTT. It translates to CASSLEGGANEKLFF.

The genes are TRBV5-4 and TRBJ1-2, with no clear D. The CDR3 extends over 14 amino acids. V was pared by 4 bases and J by 6 bases, with 16 bases between. CDR1 and CDR2 (germline): SGHNT, YYREEE (reference sequence). The CDR3 sequence: CASSPPGVEDGYTF. In nucleotides, the CDR3 is TGTGCCAGCAGCCCGCCGGGTGTAGAAGATGGCTACACCTTC.

This clone showed up just once. The gene calls are TRBV10-3 and TRBJ2-1; TRBD1 is a possible D gene (5 bases). CDR1 and CDR2 (germline): ENHRY, SYGVKD. The CDR3 runs 14 residues. Trimming removed 11 bases from V and 7 bases from J, with 21 bases in between. The CDR3 DNA reads as TGTGCCGCCAAGGGGTGGAGCAAGGAAAATGAGCAGTTCTTC. Protein product: CAAKGWSKENEQFF.

The genes are TRBV5-4 and TRBJ1-6; D remains unclear. V shed 4 bases and J shed 7 bases, with 15 bases lying between them. The length of the CDR3 is 15 residues. In germline, CDR1 is SGHNT, CDR2 YYREEE (reference sequence). The CDR3, as DNA: TGTGCCAGCAGCGCGCAGGCGGGAGACAATTCACCCCTCCACTTT. Translated: CASSAQAGDNSPLHF.

The chain has TRBV5-6 and TRBJ2-7, with D maybe TRBD2 (5 bases). There are 14 residues in the CDR3. V lost 3 bases to trimming and J lost 3 bases, with 13 bases between them. Germline V gene sequence: CDR1 SGHDT, CDR2 YYEEEE. The CDR3 region is CASSSEVGFYEQYF. CDR3 sequence (DNA): TGTGCCAGCAGCTCGGAGGTCGGTTTCTACGAGCAGTACTTC.

The chain links TRBV10-1 to TRBJ2-5; D may be TRBD2 (5 bases). V lost 6 bases and J lost 5, with 13 bases in between. The CDR3 consists of 13 residues. The germline gives CDR1 WNHNN, CDR2 SYGVQD (reference sequence). The CDR3 sequence: CASSAKWEETQYF. The CDR3 DNA is TGCGCCAGCAGCGCTAAATGGGAGGAGACCCAGTACTTC.